This T cell receptor beta chain came from a study of T cells after posttransplantation cyclophosphamide. Study-level points and caveats: TRB overlap between skin or GI tissue T cells and blood was limited. After PTCy, TRB diversity resembled that of CNI/methotrexate controls.

Control samples came 1 year after myeloablative marrow transplants with methotrexate plus calcineurin inhibitor. The CDR3 loop spans 15 amino acids. V lost 2 bases to trimming and J lost 4 bases, with 12 bases between them. Germline CDR1 reads MNHEY; CDR2 reads SMNVEV (reference sequence). Points on this clone: Antigen specificity is unknown.

The repertoire was sequenced with immunoSEQ multiplex PCR; TCRdb's copy has only in-frame clones and lacks some. The table has around 23,000 clones, approximately 86% seen once. This TCR was sampled from a female patient in her thirties or forties who received an allogeneic stem cell transplant from an unrelated donor, was CMV-positive, and had acute and chronic GVHD. Some T cells may trace back to the graft donor. Sequenced here: PBMCs, sampled 350 to 400 days after allogeneic stem cell transplant with calcineurin inhibitor and methotrexate. J is TRBJ2-1 and V is TRBV27; TRBD2 might be the D (6 bases). CDR3 residues: CASSLMGGIYNEQFF. CDR3 coding DNA: TGTGCCAGCAGTTTAATGGGCGGGATATACAATGAGCAGTTCTTC.